Shown below are 22 T cell receptor beta chains from a single sample sequenced in a study of technical replicates of blood from several donors. Profiled with immunoSEQ multiplex PCR; TCRdb holds only in-frame clones, not every one. Of some 100,000 clones detected, 95% to 96% appear once; the ten largest clones hold over 0.2%. The specimen sequenced was T cells isolated from PBMCs. These receptor sequences come from a human donor in good health.

This sequence joins TRBV5-4 and TRBJ2-3; maybe TRBD2 (6 bases). Trimming cost V 3 bases and J 11 bases, with 25 bases left between them. The CDR3 totals 16 residues. The germline CDR1 and CDR2 sequences are SGHNT and YYREEE (reference sequence). The CDR3 DNA follows: TGTGCCAGCAGCTATTGGTCTGGACCCGGGAGACACATGCAGTATTTT. Amino acid sequence: CASSYWSGPGRHMQYF.

The chain carries TRBV7-9 and TRBJ2-7; 8 bases agree with TRBD1. The junction had 13 bases not matched to a gene; V was cut back by 2 bases and J by 7 bases. The CDR3 spans 16 residues. Germline V CDR1 and CDR2: SEHNR, FQNEAQ (reference sequence). CDR3 sequence: CASSLPQGQESWEQYF. CDR3 nucleotide sequence: TGTGCCAGCAGCTTACCCCAGGGACAGGAGTCGTGGGAGCAGTACTTC.

This chain links TRBV10-3 with TRBJ1-5; no reliable D call. There are 13 residues in the CDR3. CDR1 and CDR2 from the germline V gene are ENHRY and SYGVKD. V was trimmed by 0 bases and J by 9 bases, leaving 9 bases between them. CDR3 sequence (DNA): TGTGCCATCAGTGAGTCAGGAACGGGGCCCCAGCATTTT. As protein: CAISESGTGPQHF.

The chain uses TRBV7-8 and TRBJ2-1; D call uncertain. V was shortened by 3 bases and J by 0 bases, with 12 bases between the two germline ends. This CDR3 region has 16 residues. CDR1 is SGHVS and CDR2 is FQNEAQ in the germline V gene. The CDR3 DNA follows: TGTGCCAGCAGCTTCCAACGCGTGTCCTCCTACAATGAGCAGTTCTTC. Its protein product is CASSFQRVSSYNEQFF.

J is TRBJ1-4 and V is TRBV4-1, with 7 bases lining up with TRBD1. CDR1 and CDR2 (germline): MGHRA, YSYEKL. The trim removed 0 bases at V and 5 bases at J, leaving 6 bases unmatched. This CDR3 has 16 amino acids. This CDR3 is CASSQEWTGSNEKLFF. The CDR3 bases are TGCGCCAGCAGCCAAGAATGGACAGGTTCAAATGAAAAACTGTTTTTT.

The chain is built from TRBV7-2 and TRBJ2-2, with D maybe TRBD2 (6 bases). Trimming took off 1 base at V and 7 bases at J, with 16 bases between the two ends. Germline-derived CDR1 and CDR2 are SGHTA and FQGNSA. The CDR3 has 16 amino acids. The CDR3 DNA is TGTGCCAGCAGCTTAGACGCGGGATTCTTGGGCGGGGAGCTGTTTTTT. This encodes CASSLDAGFLGGELFF.

This clone appeared a single time. J is TRBJ2-3 and V is TRBV4-1, with 9 positions matching TRBD1. Per germline, CDR1 MGHRA and CDR2 YSYEKL. V lost 3 bases to trimming and J lost 2 bases; unmatched junction nucleotides: 6. The length of the CDR3 is 16 residues. The CDR3 is CASSQLGTGTTDTQYF. CDR3 nucleotides: TGCGCCAGCAGCCAGCTGGGGACAGGGACCACAGATACGCAGTATTTT.

The chain joins TRBV6-5 to TRBJ1-1, with 7 bases that match TRBD1. The CDR3 has 13 amino acids. V shed 6 bases, J shed 5 bases, and the junction held 6 bases outside the gene matches. CDR1 is MNHEY and CDR2 is SVGAGI in the germline V gene. Here the CDR3 reads CASRRQGWTEAFF. The CDR3 bases are TGTGCCAGCAGGAGACAGGGTTGGACTGAAGCTTTCTTT.

This clone was recorded a few times. The rearrangement uses TRBV5-1 and TRBJ1-1, with D tentatively TRBD1 (5 bases). Germline CDR1 is SGHRS and CDR2 is YFSETQ. Trimming stripped 0 bases from V and 1 base from J, with 7 bases between. CDR3 length: 14 amino acids. The CDR3 protein is CASSLAGGNTEAFF. CDR3 DNA: TGCGCCAGCAGCTTGGCCGGGGGGAACACTGAAGCTTTCTTT.

This chain links TRBV4-1 with TRBJ1-1; 8 bases align to TRBD1. V shed 5 bases, J shed 4 bases, and the junction held 6 bases outside the gene matches. Looked up from germline, CDR1 is MGHRA and CDR2 is YSYEKL. CDR3 length: 14 amino acids. CDR3 in DNA: TGCGCCAGCAGCTTGCAGGGGGCAGGCACTGAAGCTTTCTTT. This translates into CASSLQGAGTEAFF.

The V call is TRBV7-3, the J call TRBJ2-5; D ambiguous. Germline values: CDR1 SGHTA, CDR2 FQGTGA. This CDR3 has 13 residues. V was shortened by 3 bases and J by 7 bases, with 12 bases between the two germline ends. The chain's CDR3 is CASSLPGSWTQYF. CDR3 in DNA: TGTGCCAGCAGCTTGCCGGGTTCGTGGACCCAGTACTTC.

V usage is TRBV19 and J usage is TRBJ2-4, with 9 bases that match TRBD2. Unmatched junction bases numbered 5, after V lost 6 bases and J lost 2 bases. Germline V gene sequence: CDR1 LNHDA, CDR2 SQIVND (reference sequence). The length of the CDR3 is 15 residues. The CDR3 loop is CASSPAGGSKNIQYF. Written as DNA, the CDR3 is TGTGCCAGTAGCCCAGCGGGGGGATCCAAAAACATTCAGTACTTC.

This chain uses TRBV9 with TRBJ2-7; 9 positions match TRBD1. The CDR3 spans 15 residues. The germline CDR1 and CDR2 sequences are SGDLS and YYNGEE. The J segment lost 7 bases and the V segment lost 4 bases, leaving 12 bases of the junction unmatched. This CDR3 reads CASSLRDRVLEEQYF. The CDR3 region has the DNA TGTGCCAGCAGCCTCCGGGACAGGGTTTTAGAAGAGCAGTACTTC.

The rearrangement joins TRBV5-1 to TRBJ1-1, with D uncertain. The CDR3 consists of 16 residues. Germline V lookup: CDR1 SGHRS, CDR2 YFSETQ. The ends were cut back, 5 bases at V and 0 bases at J, with 17 bases in the middle. CDR3 loop: CASSRTEAPMNTEAFF. The DNA of the CDR3 is TGCGCCAGCAGTAGGACGGAGGCTCCCATGAACACTGAAGCTTTCTTT.

The V gene is TRBV29-1, the J gene TRBJ2-1; perhaps TRBD1 as D (6 bases). The germline V gene encodes CDR1 SQVTM and CDR2 ANQGSEA. The ends were cut back, 6 bases at V and 4 bases at J, with 10 bases in the middle. The CDR3 contains 12 residues. The CDR3: CSVIRGYNEQFF. Written as DNA, the CDR3 is TGCAGCGTCATAAGGGGGTACAATGAGCAGTTCTTC.

The V gene is TRBV9, the J gene TRBJ1-1; 10 positions agree with TRBD1. Germline V gene sequence: CDR1 SGDLS, CDR2 YYNGEE. The CDR3 contains 16 residues. V lost 0 bases, J lost 2 bases, and 4 bases stayed unmatched. DNA for the CDR3: TGTGCCAGCAGCGTAGCCTGGACAGGGGGAAACACTGAAGCTTTCTTT. Translating it yields CASSVAWTGGNTEAFF.

The chain carries TRBV19 and TRBJ1-2, with D perhaps matching TRBD1 (6 bases). Deletions cut 6 bases from V and 3 bases from J, with 23 bases between. The germline V gene has CDR1 LNHDA and CDR2 SQIVND (reference sequence). This CDR3 contains 17 residues. CDR3 DNA sequence: TGTGCCAGTAGGCCCCGGGACACACAAGAACCTTACTATGGCTACACCTTC. Its protein product is CASRPRDTQEPYYGYTF.

V gene TRBV6-1 combines with J gene TRBJ1-2, with no clear D. CDR1 is MNHNS, CDR2 SASEGT, per germline. The CDR3 extends over 12 amino acids. V was trimmed by 3 bases and J by 2 bases, leaving 4 bases between them. CDR3 amino acids: CASSESNYGYTF. As DNA, the CDR3 is TGTGCCAGCAGTGAGTCAAACTATGGCTACACCTTC.

The gene calls are TRBV7-9 and TRBJ2-3; D unclear. Germline V CDR1 and CDR2: SEHNR, FQNEAQ (reference sequence). Trimming took 6 bases from V and 2 from J, leaving 18 bases between them. This CDR3 has 16 residues. The CDR3 reads CASRNPKRHNTDTQYF. The CDR3 region has the DNA TGTGCCAGCAGGAATCCAAAGCGCCACAACACAGATACGCAGTATTTT.

This chain connects TRBV10-1 to TRBJ1-3; D might be TRBD1 (5 bases). This CDR3 has 16 amino acids. Germline CDR1 reads WNHNN; CDR2 reads SYGVQD (reference sequence). The V end lost 0 bases, the J end lost 4 bases, and 13 bases lay between the germline ends. The CDR3 spells CASSESAGPAGNTIYF. The CDR3 region has the DNA TGCGCCAGCAGTGAGTCCGCAGGGCCAGCGGGAAACACCATATATTTT.

The rearrangement links TRBV28 to TRBJ2-4; D may be TRBD2 (5 bases). Germline CDR1 MDHEN, CDR2 SYDVKM. This CDR3 is 14 amino acids long. With 7 bases removed from V and 1 base from J, the gap between germline ends came to 11 bases. In DNA, the CDR3 is TGTGCCAGCACGGAGGTTCTCGCCAAAAACATTCAGTACTTC. Translated, it gives CASTEVLAKNIQYF.

The chain uses TRBV13 and TRBJ1-1; D gene unclear. Deletions cut 3 bases from V and 3 bases from J, with 8 bases between. Germline loops: CDR1 PRHDT, CDR2 FYEKMQ (reference sequence). There are 13 residues in the CDR3. CDR3 residues: CASSFSGYTEAFF. CDR3 in DNA: TGTGCCAGCAGCTTTTCAGGATACACTGAAGCTTTCTTT.